Shown below are 23 T cell receptor beta chains from a single sample sequenced in a study of blood T cell repertoires in COVID-19. The assay was immunoSEQ multiplex PCR, and TCRdb's table has in-frame clones only and misses some. Of roughly 130,000 clones listed, around 79% are singletons. Specimen: peripheral blood. These receptors were taken from a woman aged 70-85 years with COVID-19, enrolled during active disease.

This clone was counted once. The chain uses TRBV6-4 and TRBJ2-6; TRBD1 agrees at 9 bases. With V trimmed by 11 bases and J by 3 bases, 14 bases remained unmatched. Germline assignment: CDR1 MRHNA and CDR2 SNTAGT. This CDR3 is built from 17 residues. The CDR3 nucleotides read TGTGCCGGACAGGCCGGGACAGGGTCTAATGGGGCCAACGTCCTGACTTTC. This gives the protein CAGQAGTGSNGANVLTF.

This clone was counted a few times. V usage is TRBV12-3 or TRBV12-4 and J usage is TRBJ1-5; D is unclear. The CDR3 is 13 residues long. The V and J ends lost 0 bases and 3 bases respectively, with 3 bases between them. This CDR3 is CASSLANNQPQHF. The DNA of the CDR3 is TGTGCCAGCAGTTTAGCTAACAATCAGCCCCAGCATTTT.

The genes are TRBV6-4 and TRBJ1-2, with 9 bases identical to TRBD1. Trimming took 5 bases from V and 4 from J; bases not matched to a gene: 8. Germline V CDR1 and CDR2: MRHNA, SNTAGT. The CDR3 covers 15 residues. Written as DNA, the CDR3 is TGTGCCAGCAGTCCGGACAGGGGTTTGGGCTATGGCTACACCTTC. Protein product: CASSPDRGLGYGYTF.

The chain couples TRBV9 to TRBJ1-1; TRBD1 might be the D (5 bases). This CDR3 region has 13 residues. Trimming removed 0 bases at V and 4 bases at J, with 7 bases between. Per the germline V gene, CDR1 is SGDLS and CDR2 is YYNGEE. CDR3 DNA: TGTGCCAGCAGCGTAGCTCAGGGCACTGAAGCTTTCTTT. Amino acid sequence: CASSVAQGTEAFF.

This clone has more than one count but fewer than ten. The chain recombines TRBV7-7 with TRBJ2-7; 9 positions match TRBD1. Trimming took 5 bases from V and 5 from J; bases not matched to a gene: 13. The CDR3 spans 16 residues. Germline V gene lookup returns CDR1 SSHAT and CDR2 FNYEAQ (reference sequence). Written as DNA, the CDR3 is TGTGCCAGCAGCCTGGGGACAGGGCGTCTGGATGACGAGCAGTACTTC. This codes for CASSLGTGRLDDEQYF.

By share, this clone counts as medium-sized. This chain links TRBV6-5 with TRBJ2-1; TRBD1 agrees at 8 bases. Germline values: CDR1 MNHEY, CDR2 SVGAGI. The ends lost 7 bases at V and 5 bases at J; junction bases unmatched: 7. The CDR3 totals 14 residues. CDR3 protein: CASNPQGADNEQFF. As DNA, the CDR3 is TGTGCCAGCAACCCTCAGGGGGCCGACAATGAGCAGTTCTTC.

The chain couples TRBV4-1 to TRBJ2-5; 8 bases fit TRBD1. The CDR3 has 14 residues. V shed 3 bases, J shed 7 bases, and the junction held 7 bases outside the gene matches. The V gene's germline CDR1 is MGHRA and CDR2 YSYEKL. CDR3 amino acids: CASSHHGQGGTQYF. DNA for the CDR3: TGCGCCAGCAGCCATCACGGACAGGGAGGGACCCAGTACTTC.

V is TRBV2 and J is TRBJ2-7; a possible D gene is TRBD2 (6 bases). V was clipped by 2 bases and J by 1 base, with 9 bases between them. Per the germline V gene, CDR1 is SNHLY and CDR2 is FYNNEI. The CDR3 runs to 14 residues. CDR3 DNA sequence: TGTGCCAGCAGTGAATTGGGACTGTCCTACGAGCAGTACTTC. This translates into CASSELGLSYEQYF.

The chain uses TRBV5-4 and TRBJ1-6; perhaps TRBD1 as D (6 bases). Germline assignment: CDR1 SGHNT and CDR2 YYREEE (reference sequence). Deletions cut 0 bases from V and 9 bases from J, with 25 bases between. The CDR3 sequence is 19 residues long. The CDR3 protein is CASSLALSTGARGFSPLHF. DNA for the CDR3: TGTGCCAGCAGCTTGGCCCTATCGACCGGAGCCAGGGGCTTTTCACCCCTCCACTTT.

CDR3 nucleotides: TGTGCCAGCAGCTCTGGGACAGCCTACGAGCAGTACTTC. Its protein product is CASSSGTAYEQYF. This chain joins TRBV13 and TRBJ2-7; 7 nucleotides line up with TRBD1. With V trimmed by 4 bases and J by 2 bases, 2 bases remained unmatched. CDR1 is PRHDT and CDR2 is FYEKMQ in the germline V gene (reference sequence). CDR3 length equals 13 residues.

The V and J genes are TRBV7-9 and TRBJ2-5; tentatively, D is TRBD1 (6 bases). V lost 5 bases to trimming and J lost 1 base, with 14 bases between them. The CDR3 has 15 residues. Germline V gene lookup returns CDR1 SEHNR and CDR2 FQNEAQ (reference sequence). This chain's CDR3 is CASSTAWTVQETQYF. CDR3 nucleotides: TGTGCCAGCAGCACAGCTTGGACAGTCCAAGAGACCCAGTACTTC.

This clone occurred once. This rearrangement joins TRBV27 to TRBJ2-7; 7 nucleotides agree with TRBD1. CDR1 is MNHEY, CDR2 SMNVEV, per germline (reference sequence). The CDR3 loop spans 14 amino acids. Trimming took 5 bases from V and 2 from J; bases not matched to a gene: 6. CDR3: CASSPRTGTYEQYF. CDR3 bases: TGTGCCAGCAGTCCCCGGACAGGTACCTACGAGCAGTACTTC.

The rearrangement uses TRBV6-5 and TRBJ1-3, with 8 bases matching TRBD1. The germline V gene encodes CDR1 MNHEY and CDR2 SVGAGI. The CDR3 has 13 residues. Trimming cost V 11 bases and J 2 bases; bases outside gene matches: 5. The CDR3 DNA sequence: TGTGCCGGCCAGGGGGCCCCTGGAAACACCATATATTTT. It encodes CAGQGAPGNTIYF.

V and J are TRBV20-1 and TRBJ2-5; D is perhaps TRBD2 (6 bases). There are 16 residues in the CDR3. The germline V gene has CDR1 DFQATT and CDR2 SNEGSKA (reference sequence). The germline V and J ends were trimmed by 3 bases and 1 base, with 18 bases remaining between them. CDR3 residues: CSASPMLAARQETQYF. Written as DNA, the CDR3 is TGCAGTGCTAGTCCGATGTTAGCGGCCCGCCAAGAGACCCAGTACTTC.

In its sample, this clone was seen once. The CDR3: CASSYSREGFGPQHF. In nucleotides, the CDR3 is TGTGCCAGCAGTTACTCGCGAGAGGGCTTCGGGCCCCAGCATTTT. The V gene is TRBV6-5, the J gene TRBJ1-5; D unclear. Germline V gene data show CDR1 as MNHEY and CDR2 as SVGAGI. CDR3 size: 15 residues. V was pared by 0 bases and J by 9 bases, with 15 bases between.

The rearrangement uses TRBV5-5 and TRBJ1-1; D remains unclear. This CDR3 region has 15 residues. Per the germline V gene, CDR1 is SGHKS and CDR2 is YYEKEE (reference sequence). V was cut by 0 bases and J by 7 bases, with 16 bases left in between. CDR3 nucleotide sequence: TGTGCCAGCAGCTTGGGCGTCTCTACAGTCAATGAAGCTTTCTTT. Protein sequence: CASSLGVSTVNEAFF.

The gene calls are TRBV28 and TRBJ1-1; 11 positions match TRBD1. The CDR3 has 24 residues. The V gene's germline CDR1 is MDHEN and CDR2 SYDVKM. After removal of 3 bases from V and 4 bases from J, the junction contained 31 bases not matched to a gene. The DNA for the CDR3 is TGTGCCAGCAGTTTCGGTCCCGTCCGTCCCAGGACAGGGGGCAGACAGGGCATGGTCACTGAAGCTTTCTTT. Its translation is CASSFGPVRPRTGGRQGMVTEAFF.

The chain employs TRBV7-2 and TRBJ2-1; 7 positions agree with TRBD1. The CDR3 extends over 13 amino acids. Trimming took 5 bases from V and 15 from J; bases not matched to a gene: 13. Germline CDR1 is SGHTA and CDR2 is FQGNSA. The CDR3 reads CASSARPRAGGFF. CDR3 sequence (DNA): TGTGCCAGCAGCGCGCGCCCCCGAGCAGGGGGGTTCTTC. Full variable domain (remainder filled in from reference TRBV7-2 and TRBJ2-1): GAGVSQSPSNKVTEKGKDVELRCDPISGHTALYWYRQSLGQGLEFLIYFQGNSAPDKSGLPSDRFSAERTGGSVSTLTIQRTQQEDSAVYLCASSARPRAGGFFGPGTRLTVL.

V usage is TRBV28 and J usage is TRBJ1-2, with D possibly matching TRBD1 (6 bases). Germline-derived CDR1 and CDR2 are MDHEN and SYDVKM. Trimming removed 6 bases at V and 8 bases at J, with 19 bases between. The CDR3 sequence is 14 residues long. Here the CDR3 reads CASRSSTGSGGYTF. The CDR3, as DNA: TGTGCCAGCAGATCTTCCACAGGGAGTGGAGGCTACACCTTC.

The chain combines TRBV21-1 with TRBJ2-7; TRBD2, the D gene given by the table, was not confirmed from the DNA. TRBV21-1 is marked as a pseudogene. The CDR3 extends over 17 amino acids. For the CDR3, the DNA is TGTGCCAGCAGCAAAGTTCATTCTGGCGGGGACTCCTACGAGCAGTACTTC. Protein sequence: CASSKVHSGGDSYEQYF.

This clone was counted a few times. CDR3 sequence (DNA): TGTGCTAGCCGCGGACAGGAGGAGACCCAGTACTTC. The encoded protein is CASRGQEETQYF. V and J are TRBV7-7 and TRBJ2-5; 7 nucleotides agree with TRBD1. Germline CDR1 is SSHAT and CDR2 is FNYEAQ (reference sequence). The CDR3 has 12 amino acids.

The rearrangement uses TRBV7-8 and TRBJ2-1; 10 bases agree with TRBD2. This CDR3 has 15 amino acids. J was trimmed by 10 bases and V by 3 bases; bases with no gene match: 9. Per germline, CDR1 SGHVS and CDR2 FQNEAQ. CDR3 coding DNA: TGTGCCAGCAGCTTCGCCGGGACTAGCGTTAGAGAGCAGTTCTTC. Amino acids: CASSFAGTSVREQFF.

This clone has a handful of counts. For the CDR3, the DNA is TGTGCCAGCTCACCTCACAGGGGGAACACTGAAGCTTTCTTT. It codes for CASSPHRGNTEAFF. The chain carries TRBV6-5 and TRBJ1-1, with 7 bases fitting TRBD1. This CDR3 comprises 14 residues. V shed 8 bases and J 1 base; nucleotides not matched to a gene: 7. The germline gives CDR1 MNHEY, CDR2 SVGAGI.